These 28 T cell receptor beta chains were all obtained from the same sample, sequenced in a study of T-cell reconstitution after alpha-beta-depleted transplantation in children (dated by TCRdb to the mid-2010s). Receptor libraries were prepared by PCR. The instrument given in TCRdb is Illumina HiSeq 2500. TCR library preparation used molecular barcoding, with unique molecular identifiers applied to normalize quantification of the TCRbeta repertoire. TCRdb reworked the public reads: Q25 trimming with fastp, MiXCR clone assembly, productive beta chains retained. A single entry per CDR3 protein holds the most common genes and DNA from its merged rows. A total of some 240,000 distinct CDR3 sequences appear in this sample, 9% to 10% of them only once. The ten largest clones take up 5% to 6% of the sample. Sequenced material: PBMCs from the stem cell graft donor, taken from the stem cell graft. Receptor source: a human donor who donated a stem cell graft to a child with SCID.

This clonotype appeared many times. The chain couples TRBV29-1 to TRBJ1-1; a weak D match, TRBD1 (5 bases). The CDR3 has 15 residues. The V and J ends lost 3 bases and 0 bases respectively, with 14 bases between them. The germline CDR1 and CDR2 sequences are SQVTM and ANQGSEA. In DNA, the CDR3 is TGCAGCGTTGAGTCCAGGGAACGGGTGAACACTGAAGCTTTCTTT. It encodes CSVESRERVNTEAFF.

This clonotype was counted only a few times. This rearrangement joins TRBV7-9 to TRBJ1-3, with 11 nucleotides matching TRBD1. Germline V gene lookup returns CDR1 SEHNR and CDR2 FQNEAQ (reference sequence). This CDR3 has 17 residues. V shed 5 bases and J 3 bases; nucleotides not matched to a gene: 9. This chain's CDR3 is CASSPGQGALSGNTIYF. CDR3 coding DNA: TGTGCCAGCAGCCCCGGACAGGGGGCTCTAAGTGGAAACACCATATATTTT.

This clonotype was found a few times. The gene calls are TRBV27 and TRBJ1-6; TRBD1 matches 8 bases. The junction had 13 bases not matched to a gene; V was cut back by 4 bases and J by 8 bases. Germline V gene data show CDR1 as MNHEY and CDR2 as SMNVEV (reference sequence). The CDR3 is 17 amino acids. The CDR3 DNA reads TGTGCCAGCAGTTCCAGAGCCGCAGGGGGCGTTCATTCACCCCTCCACTTT. This translates into CASSSRAAGGVHSPLHF.

The table lists this clonotype with many counts. The chain combines TRBV7-2 with TRBJ2-5; unclear D gene. The CDR3 runs 14 residues. The V end was cut by 1 base, the J end by 4 bases, with 10 bases between. Germline V CDR1 and CDR2: SGHTA, FQGNSA. CDR3 bases: TGTGCCAGCAGCTTAGAGCGCCCCCCAGAGACCCAGTACTTC. Translation gives CASSLERPPETQYF.

This clonotype showed up many times. The chain recombines TRBV7-6 with TRBJ2-7, with D uncertain. Germline CDR1 is SGHVS and CDR2 is FNYEAQ. With 3 bases removed from V and 0 bases from J, the gap between germline ends came to 9 bases. The CDR3 extends over 14 amino acids. CDR3 DNA sequence: TGTGCCAGCAGCTTTTCTCCGGACTCCTACGAGCAGTACTTC. It yields the protein CASSFSPDSYEQYF.

This clonotype was seen at least ten times. This chain uses TRBV20-1 with TRBJ2-7, with TRBD2 matching over 11 bases. Germline assignment: CDR1 DFQATT and CDR2 SNEGSKA (reference sequence). Trimming removed 4 bases from V and 6 bases from J; junction bases left unmatched: 8. The CDR3 contains 14 residues. This CDR3 reads CSAIGTSGGGEQYF. The DNA of the CDR3 is TGCAGTGCTATCGGGACTAGCGGAGGAGGCGAGCAGTACTTC.

In this sample, this clonotype turned up many times. The genes are TRBV11-2 and TRBJ1-4, with D hard to call. The germline V gene encodes CDR1 SGHAT and CDR2 FQNNGV. Trimming removed 5 bases at V and 0 bases at J, with 13 bases between. The CDR3 extends over 16 amino acids. The CDR3 coding sequence is TGTGCCAGCAGCCAATTGAGATCGGCAACTAATGAAAAACTGTTTTTT. Residues: CASSQLRSATNEKLFF. Together with reference TRBV11-2 and TRBJ1-4, the CDR3 gives the full variable domain: EAGVAQSPRYKIIEKRQSVAFWCNPISGHATLYWYQQILGQGPKLLIQFQNNGVVDDSQLPKDRFSAERLKGVDSTLKIQPAKLEDSAVYLCASSQLRSATNEKLFFGSGTQLSVL.

There are many counts of this clonotype. The chain combines TRBV20-1 with TRBJ2-3, with 14 positions matching TRBD2. The V gene end was trimmed by 1 base and the J gene end by 2 bases; junction bases not matched to a gene: 17. Per the germline V gene, CDR1 is DFQATT and CDR2 is SNEGSKA (reference sequence). The CDR3 runs 21 residues. The CDR3 nucleotides are TGCAGTGCTAGAGTTCGATCTCCGGGACTAGCGGGGGCCCGGTTCACAGATACGCAGTATTTT. Translation: CSARVRSPGLAGARFTDTQYF.

Ten or more counts support this clonotype. The chain links TRBV7-9 to TRBJ2-5; D could derive from TRBD1 or TRBD2 (5 bases each). Trimming left V 2 bases short and J 5 bases short, with 12 bases between. The CDR3 has 14 amino acids. Germline V gene lookup returns CDR1 SEHNR and CDR2 FQNEAQ (reference sequence). CDR3 region: CASSLQGVRETQYF. As DNA, the CDR3 is TGTGCCAGCAGCTTACAGGGAGTTCGGGAGACCCAGTACTTC.

This clonotype was recorded many times. The chain joins TRBV7-2 to TRBJ1-5, with no clear D. Germline CDR1 and CDR2: SGHTA and FQGNSA. The length of the CDR3 is 13 residues. The V end lost 3 bases, the J end lost 4 bases, and 7 bases lay between the germline ends. The CDR3 sequence: CASSLQINQPQHF. CDR3 DNA: TGTGCCAGCAGCTTGCAAATTAATCAGCCCCAGCATTTT.

This clonotype was found many times. The V gene is TRBV5-6, the J gene TRBJ1-2; TRBD1 aligns across 7 bases. The CDR3 consists of 14 residues. The V gene end was trimmed by 4 bases and the J gene end by 3 bases; junction bases not matched to a gene: 6. Germline CDR1 reads SGHDT; CDR2 reads YYEEEE. For the CDR3, the DNA is TGTGCCAGCAGCCTGGGAGGGACAGACTATGGCTACACCTTC. Translated, it gives CASSLGGTDYGYTF.

This clonotype was picked up many times. The chain employs TRBV5-1 and TRBJ2-5; 7 bases are a match to TRBD1. Trimming took 2 bases from V and 4 from J; bases not matched to a gene: 8. The CDR3 totals 15 residues. The V gene's germline CDR1 is SGHRS and CDR2 YFSETQ. In nucleotides, the CDR3 is TGCGCCAGCAGCTTAGGGGCCGACAGGGTAGAGACCCAGTACTTC. Amino acids: CASSLGADRVETQYF.

This clonotype was observed many times. This chain joins TRBV12-3 or TRBV12-4 and TRBJ2-3; 15 bases map to TRBD2. The CDR3 runs 16 residues. V dropped 4 bases and J dropped 4; count of bases not matched to a gene: 3. The CDR3 sequence is CASSSGTSGGSDTQYF. The DNA for the CDR3 is TGTGCCAGCAGTTCCGGGACTAGCGGGGGGTCAGATACGCAGTATTTT.

This clonotype was seen ten or more times. The chain uses TRBV15 and TRBJ1-2; TRBD1 aligns across 8 bases. Germline-derived CDR1 and CDR2 are LNHNV and YYDKDF (reference sequence). V dropped 0 bases and J dropped 5; count of bases not matched to a gene: 14. The CDR3 runs 18 residues. The CDR3 nucleotides read TGTGCCACCAGCAGAGATCGTCTAGGACAGGGAATGGGTTATGGCTACACCTTC. Amino acids: CATSRDRLGQGMGYGYTF. The complete variable domain, with remaining parts taken from reference TRBV15 and TRBJ1-2, reads DAMVIQNPRYQVTQFGKPVTLSCSQTLNHNVMYWYQQKSSQAPKLLFHYYDKDFNNEADTPDNFQSRRPNTSFCFLDIRSPGLGDTAMYLCATSRDRLGQGMGYGYTFGSGTRLTVV.

This clonotype was observed many times. V is TRBV7-6 and J is TRBJ2-3, with unresolved D. There are 13 residues in the CDR3. V gave up 5 bases and J gave up 2 bases, with 8 bases separating them. Germline-derived CDR1 and CDR2 are SGHVS and FNYEAQ. The CDR3 DNA is TGTGCCAGCAGCCACCGATACACAGATACGCAGTATTTT. Residues: CASSHRYTDTQYF.

This clonotype was recorded many times. The chain couples TRBV15 to TRBJ1-2, with D uncertain. CDR1 is LNHNV and CDR2 is YYDKDF in the germline V gene (reference sequence). V was clipped by 3 bases and J by 0 bases, with 11 bases between them. The CDR3 has 15 residues. This CDR3 is CATSSTGIPNYGYTF. The CDR3, as DNA: TGTGCCACCAGCAGCACGGGGATCCCTAACTATGGCTACACCTTC.

In its sample, this clonotype was seen many times. The V call is TRBV7-3, the J call TRBJ1-1; D is unresolved. V was shortened by 5 bases and J by 3 bases, with 10 bases between the two germline ends. The V gene's germline CDR1 is SGHTA and CDR2 FQGTGA. CDR3 length: 13 amino acids. CDR3: CASSPSSYTEAFF. CDR3 in DNA: TGTGCCAGCAGCCCTAGCAGCTACACTGAAGCTTTCTTT.

This clonotype was counted a few times. The rearrangement links TRBV20-1 to TRBJ2-5; D might be TRBD2 (5 bases). CDR3 length equals 11 residues. Looked up from germline, CDR1 is DFQATT and CDR2 is SNEGSKA (reference sequence). CDR3 DNA sequence: TGCGGAGCGGTATTCCAAGAGACCCAGTACTTC. It yields the protein CGAVFQETQYF.

Many counts were recorded for this clonotype. J is TRBJ1-1 and V is TRBV20-1, with TRBD1 as a possible D gene (5 bases). The germline gives CDR1 DFQATT, CDR2 SNEGSKA (reference sequence). The CDR3 spans 13 residues. Trimming cost V 6 bases and J 3 bases, with 14 bases left between them. The DNA of the CDR3 is TGCAGTGCAACGGCCCTAGGGGACACTGAAGCTTTCTTT. It specifies CSATALGDTEAFF.

There are a few counts of this clonotype. The CDR3 nucleotides read TGCAGTGCTAGATATGCGGTGAATGAAAAACTGTTTTTT. Translating it yields CSARYAVNEKLFF. The rearrangement joins TRBV20-1 to TRBJ1-4; D not resolved. The CDR3 length is 13 residues. Trimming cost V 2 bases and J 5 bases, with 9 bases left between them. CDR1 DFQATT and CDR2 SNEGSKA come from the germline V gene (reference sequence).

This clonotype was observed at least ten times. This chain joins TRBV5-5 and TRBJ2-1, with 7 nucleotides matching TRBD1. The CDR3 is made up of 15 amino acids. With 4 bases clipped from V and 7 bases from J, the junction kept 11 bases outside the gene matches. Germline V gene lookup returns CDR1 SGHKS and CDR2 YYEKEE (reference sequence). CDR3 sequence reads: CASSPGGNLRNEQFF. CDR3 DNA: TGTGCCAGCAGCCCAGGGGGAAACCTTAGGAATGAGCAGTTCTTC. The whole variable domain, remainder taken from reference TRBV5-5 and TRBJ2-1, is DAGVTQSPTHLIKTRGQQVTLRCSPISGHKSVSWYQQVLGQGPQFIFQYYEKEERGRGNFPDRFSARQFPNYSSELNVNALLLGDSALYLCASSPGGNLRNEQFFGPGTRLTVL.

This clonotype was found many times. This chain links TRBV20-1 with TRBJ2-7; D possibly matches TRBD1 or TRBD2 (7 bases each). The CDR3 loop spans 14 amino acids. Germline values: CDR1 DFQATT, CDR2 SNEGSKA (reference sequence). The V end lost 8 bases, the J end lost 2 bases, and 19 bases lay between the germline ends. The CDR3 DNA follows: TGCAGTTTCCACGAAGCGGGGACAGCCTACGAGCAGTACTTC. It translates to CSFHEAGTAYEQYF.

This clonotype was detected ten times or more. The chain links TRBV11-2 to TRBJ2-5; 12 bases match TRBD2. In germline, CDR1 is SGHAT, CDR2 FQNNGV. The CDR3 totals 16 residues. The V segment lost 4 bases and the J segment 2 bases; nucleotides outside the gene matches: 5. CDR3 bases: TGTGCCAGCAGCTCAGGACTAGCGGGGCGACAAGAGACCCAGTACTTC. Translated, it gives CASSSGLAGRQETQYF.

This clonotype came up many times. The gene calls are TRBV27 and TRBJ2-7; D perhaps matches TRBD1 (5 bases). The length of the CDR3 is 15 residues. Germline CDR1 and CDR2: MNHEY and SMNVEV (reference sequence). Trimming removed 4 bases at V and 3 bases at J, with 16 bases between. The DNA of the CDR3 is TGTGCCAGCAGTTCCCCTGGGGCGGTCTTCTACGAGCAGTACTTC. Protein product: CASSSPGAVFYEQYF.

This clonotype was detected ten times or more. The chain carries TRBV5-1 and TRBJ2-5, with D perhaps TRBD2 (5 bases). The V gene's germline CDR1 is SGHRS and CDR2 YFSETQ. The CDR3 has 14 amino acids. Trimming pared 0 bases from V and 7 bases from J, leaving 13 bases between. CDR3 sequence: CASSLEGSAATQYF. As DNA, the CDR3 is TGCGCCAGCAGCTTGGAAGGGAGCGCGGCGACCCAGTACTTC. The full variable domain, rest sourced from reference TRBV5-1 and TRBJ2-5, is KAGVTQTPRYLIKTRGQQVTLSCSPISGHRSVSWYQQTPGQGLQFLFEYFSETQRNKGNFPGRFSGRQFSNSRSEMNVSTLELGDSALYLCASSLEGSAATQYFGPGTRLLVL.

This clonotype was seen ten or more times. The CDR3 DNA reads TGCGCCAGCAGCCGCGGGAACACCGGGGAGCTGTTTTTT. It is translated as CASSRGNTGELFF. The chain uses TRBV5-1 and TRBJ2-2; unclear D gene. Germline CDR1 reads SGHRS; CDR2 reads YFSETQ. V lost 4 bases and J 1 base, leaving 5 bases between the germline ends. The CDR3 loop spans 13 amino acids.

This clonotype occurred many times. This rearrangement joins TRBV6-5 to TRBJ2-2, with D unclear. The CDR3 has 15 amino acids. CDR1 MNHEY and CDR2 SVGAGI come from the germline V gene. Trimming took 0 bases from V and 6 from J, leaving 11 bases between them. In nucleotides, the CDR3 is TGTGCCAGCAGTTACTCTTCTGCGTTCCCCGGGGAGCTGTTTTTT. Translated: CASSYSSAFPGELFF.

This chain connects TRBV19 to TRBJ2-1; 8 bases map to TRBD2. Looked up from germline, CDR1 is LNHDA and CDR2 is SQIVND (reference sequence). CDR3 length: 18 residues. The trim removed 5 bases at V and 0 bases at J, leaving 12 bases unmatched. The CDR3 DNA reads TGTGCCAGTAGTCTAGGGTGGGAGCGGGGGACCTCCTACAATGAGCAGTTCTTC. This sequence encodes CASSLGWERGTSYNEQFF.